This T cell receptor (beta chain) was sequenced during a study of blood T cell repertoires in COVID-19. Each exposed participant met a COVID-19 case in the 2 weeks preceding study entry. TCRdb keeps only in-frame clones here, not all; method: immunoSEQ multiplex PCR. The sample holds 200,000 to 300,000 clones, 80% to 90% seen once. The CDR3 sequence is 18 residues long. After removal of 9 bases from V and 1 base from J, the junction contained 16 bases not matched to a gene. Per germline, CDR1 MDHEN and CDR2 SYDVKM. The chain uses TRBV28 and TRBJ1-4, with 8 bases matching TRBD1. The material sequenced was PBMCs or T cells enriched from blood (not recorded which). This sequence originates from a woman in her 40s who had been exposed to COVID-19. The CDR3 DNA follows: TGTGCCAGTTTAGGGGACAGGTGGAATCCGGAAACTAATGAAAAACTGTTTTTT. Its translation: CASLGDRWNPETNEKLFF. Full variable domain (rest looked up from reference TRBV28 and TRBJ1-4): DVKVTQSSRYLVKRTGEKVFLECVQDMDHENMFWYRQDPGLGLRLIYFSYDVKMKEKGDIPEGYSVSREKKERFSLILESASTNQTSMYLCASLGDRWNPETNEKLFFGSGTQLSVL.